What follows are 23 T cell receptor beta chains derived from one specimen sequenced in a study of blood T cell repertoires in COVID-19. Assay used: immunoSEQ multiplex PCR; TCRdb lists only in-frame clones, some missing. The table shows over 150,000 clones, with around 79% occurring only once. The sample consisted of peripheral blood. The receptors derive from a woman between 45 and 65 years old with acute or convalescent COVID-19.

The CDR3 reads CASSLEYWGRAFF. The CDR3 bases are TGTGCCAGCAGCTTAGAATACTGGGGCCGGGCTTTCTTT. The rearrangement links TRBV7-2 to TRBJ1-1; TRBD1 is a possible D gene (5 bases). Trimming stripped 1 base from V and 11 bases from J, with 14 bases between. The CDR3 spans 13 residues. CDR1 is SGHTA, CDR2 FQGNSA, per germline.

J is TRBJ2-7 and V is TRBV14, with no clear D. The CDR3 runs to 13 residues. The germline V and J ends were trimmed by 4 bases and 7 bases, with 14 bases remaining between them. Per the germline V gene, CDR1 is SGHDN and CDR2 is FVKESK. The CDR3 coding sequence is TGTGCCAGCAGCCTAAGCCCACGGCGGGAGCAGTACTTC. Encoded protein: CASSLSPRREQYF. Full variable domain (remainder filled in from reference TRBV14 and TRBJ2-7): EAGVTQFPSHSVIEKGQTVTLRCDPISGHDNLYWYRRVMGKEIKFLLHFVKESKQDESGMPNNRFLAERTGGTYSTLKVQPAELEDSGVYFCASSLSPRREQYFGPGTRLTVT.

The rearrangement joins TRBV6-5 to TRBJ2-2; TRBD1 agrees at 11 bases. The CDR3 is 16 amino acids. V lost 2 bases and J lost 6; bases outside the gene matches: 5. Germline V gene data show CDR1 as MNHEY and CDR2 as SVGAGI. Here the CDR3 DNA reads TGTGCCAGCAGTTACAGTTGGGACAGGGGGGCCGGGGAGCTGTTTTTT. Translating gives CASSYSWDRGAGELFF.

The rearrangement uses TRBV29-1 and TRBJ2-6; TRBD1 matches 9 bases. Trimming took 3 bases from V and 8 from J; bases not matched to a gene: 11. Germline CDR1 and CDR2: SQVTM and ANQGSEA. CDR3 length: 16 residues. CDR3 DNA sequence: TGCAGCGTTGATGGGAGTTCGGGACAGGGTTCCAACGTCCTGACTTTC. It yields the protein CSVDGSSGQGSNVLTF.

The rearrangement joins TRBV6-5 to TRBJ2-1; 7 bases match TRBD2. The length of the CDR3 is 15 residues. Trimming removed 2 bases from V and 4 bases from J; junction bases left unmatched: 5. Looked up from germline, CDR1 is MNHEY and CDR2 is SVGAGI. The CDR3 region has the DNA TGTGCCAGCAGTTACGTGGGACTATCTTACAATGAGCAGTTCTTC. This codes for CASSYVGLSYNEQFF.

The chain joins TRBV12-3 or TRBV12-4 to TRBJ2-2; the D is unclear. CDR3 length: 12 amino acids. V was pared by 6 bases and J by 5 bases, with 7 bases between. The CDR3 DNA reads TGTGCCAGCAGGCGTGCTACCGGGGAGCTGTTTTTT. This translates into CASRRATGELFF.

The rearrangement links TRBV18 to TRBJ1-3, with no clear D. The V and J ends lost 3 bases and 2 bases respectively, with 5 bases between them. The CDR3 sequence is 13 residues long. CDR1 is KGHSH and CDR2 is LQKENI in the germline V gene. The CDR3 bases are TGTGCCAGCTCACCGGGCCCTGGAAACACCATATATTTT. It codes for CASSPGPGNTIYF.

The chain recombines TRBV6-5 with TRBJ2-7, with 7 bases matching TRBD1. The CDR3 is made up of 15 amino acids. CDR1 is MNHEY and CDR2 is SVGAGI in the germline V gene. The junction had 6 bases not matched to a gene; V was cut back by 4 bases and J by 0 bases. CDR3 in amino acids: CASSSLDRSSYEQYF. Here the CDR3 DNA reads TGTGCCAGCAGTTCCCTGGACAGGAGCTCCTACGAGCAGTACTTC.

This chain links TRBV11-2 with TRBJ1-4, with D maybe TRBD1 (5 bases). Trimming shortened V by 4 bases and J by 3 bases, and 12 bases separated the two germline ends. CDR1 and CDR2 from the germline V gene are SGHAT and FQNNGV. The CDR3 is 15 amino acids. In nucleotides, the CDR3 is TGTGCCAGCAGCTCCCACGGGGGGTCTAATGAAAAACTGTTTTTT. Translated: CASSSHGGSNEKLFF.

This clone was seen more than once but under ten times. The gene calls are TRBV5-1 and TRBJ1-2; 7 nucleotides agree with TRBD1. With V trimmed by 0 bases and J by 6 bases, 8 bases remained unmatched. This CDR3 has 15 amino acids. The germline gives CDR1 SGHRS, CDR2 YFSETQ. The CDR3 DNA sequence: TGCGCCAGCAGCTTGGCCGACAGGGACGGCGATGGCTACACCTTC. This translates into CASSLADRDGDGYTF.

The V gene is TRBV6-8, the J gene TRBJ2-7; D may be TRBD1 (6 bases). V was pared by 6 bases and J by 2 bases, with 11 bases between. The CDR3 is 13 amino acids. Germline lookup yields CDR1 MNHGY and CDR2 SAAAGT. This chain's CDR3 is CASRTGQTYEQYF. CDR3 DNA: TGTGCCAGCAGAACGGGACAAACCTACGAGCAGTACTTC.

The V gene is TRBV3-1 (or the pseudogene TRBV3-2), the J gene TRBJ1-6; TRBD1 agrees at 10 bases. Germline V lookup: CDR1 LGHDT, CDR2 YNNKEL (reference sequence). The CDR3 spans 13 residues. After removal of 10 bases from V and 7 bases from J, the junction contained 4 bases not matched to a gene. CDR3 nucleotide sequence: TGTGCCACCATGGACAGGGGGAATTCACCCCTCCACTTT. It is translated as CATMDRGNSPLHF.

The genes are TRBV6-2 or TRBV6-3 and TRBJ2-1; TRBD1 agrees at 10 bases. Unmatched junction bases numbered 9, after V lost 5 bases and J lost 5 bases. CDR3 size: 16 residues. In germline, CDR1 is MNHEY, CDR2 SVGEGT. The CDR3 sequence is CASSDPGQGKNNEQFF. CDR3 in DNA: TGTGCCAGCAGTGACCCGGGACAGGGGAAAAACAATGAGCAGTTCTTC.

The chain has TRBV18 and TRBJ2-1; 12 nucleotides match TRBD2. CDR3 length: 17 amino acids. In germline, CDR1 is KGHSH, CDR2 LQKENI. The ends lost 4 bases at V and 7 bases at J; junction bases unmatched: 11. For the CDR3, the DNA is TGTGCCAGCTCACTACTATCGGTACTAGCGGGAGGTAATGAGCAGTTCTTC. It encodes CASSLLSVLAGGNEQFF.

The chain's CDR3 is CASSAGTKNIQYF. As DNA, the CDR3 is TGTGCCAGCTCAGCGGGAACGAAAAACATTCAGTACTTC. The chain carries TRBV13 and TRBJ2-4; TRBD2 matches at 7 bases. Germline CDR1 PRHDT, CDR2 FYEKMQ (reference sequence). V was pared by 8 bases and J by 4 bases, with 5 bases of the junction left unmatched. This CDR3 is built from 13 residues.

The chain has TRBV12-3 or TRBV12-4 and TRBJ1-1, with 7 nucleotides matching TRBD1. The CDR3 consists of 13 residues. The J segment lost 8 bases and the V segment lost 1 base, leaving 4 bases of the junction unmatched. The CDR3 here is CASSLGTGGEAFF. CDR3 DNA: TGTGCCAGCAGTTTAGGGACAGGAGGCGAAGCTTTCTTT.

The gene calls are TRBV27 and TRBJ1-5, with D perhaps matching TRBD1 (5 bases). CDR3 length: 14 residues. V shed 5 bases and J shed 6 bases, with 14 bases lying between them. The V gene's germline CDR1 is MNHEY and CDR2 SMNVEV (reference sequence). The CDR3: CASSPRRGGQPQHF. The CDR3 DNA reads TGTGCCAGCAGTCCCCGACGGGGGGGTCAGCCCCAGCATTTT.

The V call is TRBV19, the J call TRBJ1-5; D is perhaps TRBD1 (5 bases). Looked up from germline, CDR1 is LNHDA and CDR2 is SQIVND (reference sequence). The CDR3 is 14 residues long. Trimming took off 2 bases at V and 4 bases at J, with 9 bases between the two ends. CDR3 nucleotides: TGTGCCAGTAGTATAATGGCAGGGAATCAGCCCCAGCATTTT. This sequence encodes CASSIMAGNQPQHF.

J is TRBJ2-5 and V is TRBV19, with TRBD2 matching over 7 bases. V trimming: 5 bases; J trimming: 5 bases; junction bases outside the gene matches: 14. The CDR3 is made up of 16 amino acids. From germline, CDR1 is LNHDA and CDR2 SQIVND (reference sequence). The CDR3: CASSRRNAGREETQYF. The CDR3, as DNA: TGTGCCAGTAGTCGCCGGAATGCGGGGAGGGAGGAGACCCAGTACTTC.

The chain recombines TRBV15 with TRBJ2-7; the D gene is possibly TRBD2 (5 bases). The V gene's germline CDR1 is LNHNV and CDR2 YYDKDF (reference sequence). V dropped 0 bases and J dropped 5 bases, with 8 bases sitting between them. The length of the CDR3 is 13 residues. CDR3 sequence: CATSRDLRDEQYF. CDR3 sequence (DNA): TGTGCCACCAGCAGAGATTTGAGGGACGAGCAGTACTTC.

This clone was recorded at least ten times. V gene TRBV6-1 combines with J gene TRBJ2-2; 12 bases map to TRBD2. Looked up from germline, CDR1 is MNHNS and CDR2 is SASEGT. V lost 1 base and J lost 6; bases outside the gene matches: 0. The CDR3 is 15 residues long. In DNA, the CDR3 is TGTGCCAGCAGTGAAGGACTAGCGGGGGCCGGGGAGCTGTTTTTT. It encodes CASSEGLAGAGELFF.

The CDR3 coding sequence is TGTGCCAGCAGCCAAGGAATCGCCGGGAGCAGCTCCTACGAGCAGTACTTC. It translates to CASSQGIAGSSSYEQYF. The chain joins TRBV3-1 (or the pseudogene TRBV3-2) to TRBJ2-7; D is possibly TRBD2 (6 bases). Trimming removed 1 base at V and 0 bases at J, with 16 bases between. Per germline, CDR1 LGHDT and CDR2 YNNKEL (reference sequence). CDR3 length equals 17 residues.

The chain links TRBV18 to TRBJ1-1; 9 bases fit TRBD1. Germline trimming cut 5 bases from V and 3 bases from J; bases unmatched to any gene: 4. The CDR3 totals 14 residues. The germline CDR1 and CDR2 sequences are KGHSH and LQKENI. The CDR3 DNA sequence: TGTGCCAGCTCATTGACAGGGGGAGACACTGAAGCTTTCTTT. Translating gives CASSLTGGDTEAFF.